This TCR beta chain was profiled in a study of vaccination and CD4 T cells after COVID-19. Whole-study context: Overlapping spike peptides of SARS-CoV-2, HCoV-NL63, HCoV-OC43 and HCoV-229E were used, and cells were stimulated with them. Overall study findings and caveats: Median SARS-CoV-2-reactive clonotype numbers rose nonsignificantly, roughly 20 to 40.

The assay that was used to sequence DNA from cultured CD4+ T cells was the Oncomine TCR Beta short-read assay. Genomic DNA was isolated from cultured CD4+ T cells. TCRdb used MiXCR to reprocess the PCR reads, holding one entry per CDR3 protein. The profile covers 7,000 to 9,000 distinct CDR3 sequences, with 60% appearing a single time and roughly 15% taken by the ten largest. This CDR3 has 13 amino acids. Germline assignment: CDR1 MNHNS and CDR2 SASEGT. Trimming stripped 4 bases from V and 6 bases from J, with 12 bases between. Treatment in this sample: approximately 11-day PBMC culture with coronavirus spike peptide pools or control peptides (ViraFEST assay). ViraFEST expanded antigen-specific T cells with peptide pools, then sequenced TCRs. Points on this clonotype: Its antigen is still unknown.

Sequencing was performed on cultured CD4+ T cells from blood, taken after SARS-CoV-2 vaccination. The J gene is TRBJ1-2, the V gene TRBV6-1, with D hard to call. The clonotype comes from a human donor with COVID-19. This CDR3 is CASSVRRLDGYTF. In DNA form, the CDR3 reads TGTGCCAGCAGTGTCAGACGTTTAGATGGCTACACCTTC.